This paragraph covers one T cell receptor (beta chain) sequence. Cohorts were determined from participant-reported clinical history. These data are taken from a study of blood T cell repertoires in COVID-19. The overall study: The cDNA or gDNA used as material had been derived from T cells, B-cell-depleted T cells, or PBMCs.

Germline values: CDR1 MDHEN, CDR2 SYDVKM. The CDR3 totals 14 residues. V lost 3 bases to trimming and J lost 5 bases, with 11 bases between them. In the authors' workflow: Amplification with reference gene primers provided the estimates of nucleated cell counts. Clones were sequenced by immunoSEQ multiplex PCR, and TCRdb holds only the in-frame ones, with some missing. D and trimming come from the DNA, and the V and J calls and clone size come from that table. Of around 170,000 clones in the sample, about 84% were seen once. The sequence was obtained from a woman aged 25-40 years who had recovered from COVID-19. The V call is TRBV28, the J call TRBJ1-5; weak D call: TRBD1 (5 bases). What was sequenced was PBMCs or T cells enriched from blood (not recorded which). The CDR3 here is CASSLQGLYQPQHF. As DNA, the CDR3 is TGTGCCAGCAGTTTGCAGGGCCTTTATCAGCCCCAGCATTTT.